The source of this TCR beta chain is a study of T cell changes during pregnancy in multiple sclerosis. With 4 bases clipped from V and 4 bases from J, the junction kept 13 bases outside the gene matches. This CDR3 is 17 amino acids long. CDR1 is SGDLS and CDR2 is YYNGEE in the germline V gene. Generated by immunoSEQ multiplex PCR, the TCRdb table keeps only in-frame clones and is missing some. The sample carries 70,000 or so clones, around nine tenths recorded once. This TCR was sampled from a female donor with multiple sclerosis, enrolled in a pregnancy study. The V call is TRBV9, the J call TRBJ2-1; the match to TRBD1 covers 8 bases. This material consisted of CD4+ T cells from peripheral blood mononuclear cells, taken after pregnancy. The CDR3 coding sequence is TGTGCCAGCAGCCCCCAACTGGGACAGGACCTATACAATGAGCAGTTCTTC. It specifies CASSPQLGQDLYNEQFF. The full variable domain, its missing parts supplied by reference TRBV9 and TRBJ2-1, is DSGVTQTPKHLITATGQRVTLRCSPRSGDLSVYWYQQSLDQGLQFLIQYYNGEERAKGNILERFSAQQFPDLHSELNLSSLELGDSALYFCASSPQLGQDLYNEQFFGPGTRLTVL.